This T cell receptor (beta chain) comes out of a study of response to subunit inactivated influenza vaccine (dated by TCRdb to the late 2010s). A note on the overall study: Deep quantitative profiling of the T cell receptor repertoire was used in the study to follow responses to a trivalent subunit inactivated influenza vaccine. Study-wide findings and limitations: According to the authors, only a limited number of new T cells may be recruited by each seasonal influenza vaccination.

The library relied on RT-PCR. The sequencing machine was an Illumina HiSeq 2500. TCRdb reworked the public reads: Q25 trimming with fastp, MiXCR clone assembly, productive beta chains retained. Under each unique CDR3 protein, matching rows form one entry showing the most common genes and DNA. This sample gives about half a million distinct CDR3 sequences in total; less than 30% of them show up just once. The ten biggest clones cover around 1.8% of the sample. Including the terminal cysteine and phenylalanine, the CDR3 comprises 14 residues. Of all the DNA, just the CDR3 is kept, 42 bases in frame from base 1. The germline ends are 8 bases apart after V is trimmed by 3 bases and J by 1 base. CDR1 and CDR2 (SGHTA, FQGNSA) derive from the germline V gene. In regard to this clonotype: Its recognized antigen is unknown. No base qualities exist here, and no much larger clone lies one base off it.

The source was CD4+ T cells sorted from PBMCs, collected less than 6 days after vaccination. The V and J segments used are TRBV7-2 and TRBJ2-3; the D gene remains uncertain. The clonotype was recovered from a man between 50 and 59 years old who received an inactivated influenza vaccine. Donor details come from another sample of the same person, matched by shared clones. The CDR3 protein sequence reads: CASSFSGRTDTQYF. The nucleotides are TGTGCCAGCAGCTTCTCCGGACGCACAGATACGCAGTATTTT.